The clone carrying this TCR beta chain occurred once. The sample is drawn from a study of cytomegalovirus exposure and HLA in healthy donors. Primers for the PCR totalled 60 Vbeta and 13 Jbeta. TCRdb keeps only in-frame clones here, not all; method: immunoSEQ multiplex PCR. The table records roughly 200,000 clones, over 60% of them present only once. The V end was cut by 7 bases, the J end by 2 bases, with 10 bases between. CDR1 and CDR2 from the germline V gene are SGHDT and YYEEEE. The CDR3 loop spans 13 amino acids. The V call is TRBV5-6, the J call TRBJ1-3, with a possible D match to TRBD1 (6 bases). The source of this sequence is a man aged 40-50 years in good health and CMV-seronegative. The sequenced material came from PBMCs. The CDR3 loop reads CASARGPGNTIYF. As DNA, the CDR3 is TGTGCCAGCGCCAGGGGACCTGGAAACACCATATATTTT.